Listed below are T cell receptor beta chains from one sample, sequenced in a study of Graves' ophthalmopathy and Graves' hyperthyroidism. TCRdb called the multiplex PCR reads again in MiXCR, with one record for every CDR3 protein. The table includes about 210,000 distinct CDR3 sequences, 29% detected once. Specimen: peripheral blood. These receptors originate from a man in his forties or fifties with Graves' ophthalmopathy. Both conserved end residues are part of each CDR3. D genes are given only for firm matches. Only part of the rows carry a size: once, few, many, or a class if the clone is expanded.

V gene: TRBV24-1
clone size: many
D gene: TRBD2
J gene: TRBJ2-7
CDR3 DNA: TGTGCCACCAGTGATGGGACTAGCGGGATGGTTTACGAGCAGTACTTC
CDR3 protein: CATSDGTSGMVYEQYF

V gene: TRBV29-1
clone size: many
D gene: -
J gene: TRBJ2-5
CDR3 DNA: TGCAGCGTTATCCAGGTGGGGGAGACCCAGTACTTC
CDR3 protein: CSVIQVGETQYF

V gene: TRBV12-3/TRBV12-4
clone size: many
D gene: TRBD1
J gene: TRBJ2-2
CDR3 DNA: TGTGCCAGCAGCCCGGGACAGGGGGCGAAGGGGGAGCTGTTTTTT
CDR3 protein: CASSPGQGAKGELFF

V gene: TRBV12-5
clone size: -
D gene: -
J gene: TRBJ1-1
CDR3 DNA: TGTGCTAGTGTTCAAGCTGAAGACGAAGCTTTCTTT
CDR3 protein: CASVQAEDEAFF

V gene: TRBV19
clone size: many
D gene: -
J gene: TRBJ2-7
CDR3 DNA: TGTGCCAGTAGTATCGCAGGGGGGGACTACGAGCAGTACTTC
CDR3 protein: CASSIAGGDYEQYF

V gene: TRBV11-2
clone size: many
D gene: -
J gene: TRBJ2-3
CDR3 DNA: TGTGCCAGCAGCTTAGGTGGGACTAGCACAGATACGCAGTATTTT
CDR3 protein: CASSLGGTSTDTQYF

V gene: TRBV7-2
clone size: once
D gene: TRBD2
J gene: TRBJ2-5
CDR3 DNA: TGTGCCAGCAGCTTATCCGGCAGCGGGGGGGCAGAGACCCAGCACTTC
CDR3 protein: CASSLSGSGGAETQHF

V gene: TRBV4-1
clone size: many
D gene: -
J gene: TRBJ1-2
CDR3 DNA: TGCGCCAGCAGCCAAACCCCGGGACGGCATGACTATGGCTACACCTTC
CDR3 protein: CASSQTPGRHDYGYTF

V gene: TRBV28
clone size: few
D gene: -
J gene: TRBJ1-3
CDR3 DNA: TGTGCCAGCAGTTTAGACGGTGGAAACACCATATATTTT
CDR3 protein: CASSLDGGNTIYF

V gene: TRBV6-2/TRBV6-3
clone size: -
D gene: TRBD1
J gene: TRBJ2-7
CDR3 DNA: TGTGCCAGCAGACGTACCGGGACAGGGGTCTCCTACGAGCAGTACTTC
CDR3 protein: CASRRTGTGVSYEQYF

V gene: TRBV27
clone size: -
D gene: TRBD2
J gene: TRBJ2-5
CDR3 DNA: TGTGCCAGCAGTTTGGGTGGCGGGAGCCTTGAAGAGACCCAGTACTTC
CDR3 protein: CASSLGGGSLEETQYF

V gene: TRBV7-6
clone size: many
D gene: -
J gene: TRBJ1-5
CDR3 DNA: TGTGCCAGCAGCTTAGTGGCAGGGGCCAATCAGCCCCAGCATTTT
CDR3 protein: CASSLVAGANQPQHF

V gene: TRBV2
clone size: -
D gene: -
J gene: TRBJ1-2
CDR3 DNA: TGTGCCAGCAACGAGAGGGACAATAACTATGGCTACACCTTC
CDR3 protein: CASNERDNNYGYTF

V gene: TRBV11-2
clone size: many
D gene: -
J gene: TRBJ2-5
CDR3 DNA: TGTGCCAGCAGTTCTCTCGGCGGTCCCGCGAGATCCCAGTACTTC
CDR3 protein: CASSSLGGPARSQYF

V gene: TRBV6-1
clone size: many
D gene: -
J gene: TRBJ2-6
CDR3 DNA: TGTGCCAGCAGAGGGGGGGACGCTGGGGCCAACGTCCTGACTTTC
CDR3 protein: CASRGGDAGANVLTF

V gene: TRBV28
clone size: many
D gene: TRBD2
J gene: TRBJ2-2
CDR3 DNA: TGTGCCAGCACCGTTCTCCCGGGAGGATCGAACACCGGGGAGCTGTTTTTT
CDR3 protein: CASTVLPGGSNTGELFF

V gene: TRBV15
clone size: -
D gene: -
J gene: TRBJ2-7
CDR3 DNA: TGTGCCACCAGCGAGGGTTCGGGGGCAGGCTACGAGCAGTACTTC
CDR3 protein: CATSEGSGAGYEQYF

V gene: TRBV12-3/TRBV12-4
clone size: many
D gene: -
J gene: TRBJ2-5
CDR3 DNA: TGTGCCAGCAGAAGGGCGGCGGCCCGCCAAGAGACCCAGTACTTC
CDR3 protein: CASRRAAARQETQYF

V gene: TRBV6-4
clone size: many
D gene: TRBD1
J gene: TRBJ1-5
CDR3 DNA: TGTGCCAGCAGTGACCCGGGACAGGGGAATCAGCCCCAGCATTTT
CDR3 protein: CASSDPGQGNQPQHF

V gene: TRBV2
clone size: many
D gene: TRBD1
J gene: TRBJ1-5
CDR3 DNA: TGTGCCAGCTCCCGGGACAGGGGGGACCAGCCCCAGCATTTT
CDR3 protein: CASSRDRGDQPQHF

V gene: TRBV12-3/TRBV12-4
clone size: -
D gene: -
J gene: TRBJ1-5
CDR3 DNA: TGTGCCAGCAGTTTTGGGGGAACCCCTAGCAATCAGCCCCAGCATTTT
CDR3 protein: CASSFGGTPSNQPQHF

V gene: TRBV19
clone size: -
D gene: -
J gene: TRBJ1-2
CDR3 DNA: TGTGCCAGTAGGCCTGGGGTAGACAGGCCTAACTATGGCTACACCTTC
CDR3 protein: CASRPGVDRPNYGYTF

V gene: TRBV5-4
clone size: many
D gene: TRBD2
J gene: TRBJ2-2
CDR3 DNA: TGTGCCAGCAGCTTGGTTTTAGCGGGAGCGAACACCGGGGAGCTGTTTTTT
CDR3 protein: CASSLVLAGANTGELFF

V gene: TRBV20-1
clone size: many
D gene: -
J gene: TRBJ1-5
CDR3 DNA: TGCAGTGCTACAGAATACAGCGATCAGCCCCAGCATTTT
CDR3 protein: CSATEYSDQPQHF

V gene: TRBV6-1
clone size: -
D gene: -
J gene: TRBJ1-1
CDR3 DNA: TGTGCCAGCAGACCTTCAACCTCGGTGAACACTGAAGCTTTCTTT
CDR3 protein: CASRPSTSVNTEAFF

V gene: TRBV6-2/TRBV6-3
clone size: -
D gene: -
J gene: TRBJ2-5
CDR3 DNA: TGTGCCAGCAGAGGGTCCATTGGGACCCAGTACTTC
CDR3 protein: CASRGSIGTQYF

V gene: TRBV6-2/TRBV6-3
clone size: -
D gene: -
J gene: TRBJ1-3
CDR3 DNA: TGTGCCAGCAGACCTCCGACAAGGTCTGGAAACACCATATATTTT
CDR3 protein: CASRPPTRSGNTIYF

V gene: TRBV27
clone size: many
D gene: -
J gene: TRBJ2-7
CDR3 DNA: TGTGCCAGCAGTTTAGCAGCATACGCCACCTACGAGCAGTACTTC
CDR3 protein: CASSLAAYATYEQYF